This T cell receptor beta chain was profiled in a study of T cell responses to AZD1222 COVID-19 vaccine. The CDR3 loop spans 14 amino acids. Trimming removed 3 bases from V and 6 bases from J; junction bases left unmatched: 4. Per the germline V gene, CDR1 is SGHNT and CDR2 is YYREEE (reference sequence). Assay used: immunoSEQ multiplex PCR; TCRdb lists only in-frame clones, some missing. The repertoire holds 150,000 to 200,000 clones, roughly 87% seen once, with roughly 2.5% in the top ten. The receptor's source is an adult in good health. The sample in question was peripheral blood, obtained on day 0 of AZD1222 vaccination. The chain combines TRBV5-4 with TRBJ2-1; 9 bases fit TRBD2. CDR3 loop: CASSSGTSINEQFF. CDR3 coding DNA: TGTGCCAGCAGCTCCGGGACTAGCATCAATGAGCAGTTCTTC.